Listed here is a single TCR beta chain. Its matching antigen is unknown. Time point of the sample: time of PML onset. After about 16 to 56 months on natalizumab, the natalizumab-treated patients developed PML. The T3 samples were drawn when PML began. CDR3 length: 15 residues. Per the germline V gene, CDR1 is MNHEY and CDR2 is SVGAGI. Trimming took 0 bases from V and 3 from J, leaving 9 bases between them. Sequencing was at survey level. TCRdb's copy holds only in-frame clones and misses some; the assay was immunoSEQ multiplex PCR. Here the sample spans some 28,000 clones, more than 80% being singletons. The data belong to a study of multiple sclerosis patients with progressive multifocal leukoencephalopathy. General study findings and limits: Most PML patients had lower entropy, suggesting less diverse TRB repertoires.

The sample here was PBMCs, taken from a patient treated with natalizumab. The TCR sequence derives from a woman between 25 and 40 years old with progressive multifocal leukoencephalopathy. The chain links TRBV6-5 to TRBJ2-1; D ambiguous. The CDR3: CASSYSRFFYNEQFF. CDR3 DNA: TGTGCCAGCAGTTACTCAAGGTTTTTCTACAATGAGCAGTTCTTC.